Listed here is a single TCR beta chain. It has no known antigen specificity. Per-base qualities were not stored, and no clone one base away is much larger. This sample is drawn from a study of cytomegalovirus exposure and HLA in healthy donors (dated by TCRdb to 2016 to 2017). Regarding the complete study: According to an earlier analysis of 587 of the donors, about 179 million T cells yielded 90 million to 130 million unique TCR beta sequences and more than 250 Gb of sequence data. A separate validation cohort of some 130 different subjects was used in addition to the roughly 620-subject first cohort. In the later analysis, no new phenotypic data were used to find candidate immune exposures; instead, reliance was placed on TCR beta sequences and their occurrence across donors. All discovery cohort repertoires had been generated on a single sequencing platform. Typing coverage differed by locus: A, B, C, DRB1 and DQB1 were typed in about 620-630 donors, DQA1 in 500 to 550, DPA1 in around 600, and DPB1 in approximately 450. An early release covering about 600 HLA-typed donors comprised about 320 gigabases of sequencing data and some 79 million unique TCR sequences. Both class I and class II loci were covered by HLA typing, at four-digit resolution. To study patterns of TCR occurrence, a later analysis re-analyzed previously published TCR beta repertoires from around 700 donors and added high-resolution HLA genotyping. A later genetic analysis took genome-wide SNP genotypes for about 60% of the roughly 670 donors and used that subset as a discovery cohort. The study used immunosequencing to profile the T cell repertoires of around 600 subjects and linked those repertoires to cytomegalovirus serostatus. Among 350 to 400 genotyped donors of the cohort, an average of about 240,000 unique TCR beta nucleotide sequences were sequenced per donor, approximately 20% of them non-productive. The genetic ancestry cluster associated with self-reported Caucasian donors included roughly 84% of the approximately 410 genotyped donors. Roughly five DR-DQ haplotypes were treated as single units for association and clustering because of strong linkage in the cohort. The study combined high-throughput TCR immunosequencing, statistical association of individual TCRs with disease status, and machine learning to predict cytomegalovirus infection status. Donor age, sex, ethnicity and CMV serostatus were compiled alongside the repertoire data. To decide whether each TCR beta V gene segment behaved as functional or pseudogenic, an earlier analysis of several hundred of the donors relied on high-throughput TCR beta sequencing. The study was designed to test whether signatures of past pathogen exposure could be identified by cataloging public T cell receptors.

V trim: 2 bases; J trim: 15 bases; unmatched bases: 11. Reading from cysteine to phenylalanine, the CDR3 counts 14 amino acids. Just the 42-base CDR3 DNA is kept, in frame starting at base 1. The CDR1 and CDR2 encoded by the germline V gene are LGHNA and YNFKEQ. The cohort consisted of 666 healthy bone marrow donors. Cohort members were all nominally healthy when sampled, although unrecorded immune exposures were likely present. The donor was CMV seronegative and was included in the group of a few hundred seronegative cohort members. Every donor gave a peripheral blood sample, and the peripheral blood mononuclear cells from that sample were used for TCR beta sequencing. The Qiagen DNeasy Blood Extraction Kit was used to extract genomic DNA from the blood cell samples. General study outcomes and caveats: An earlier analysis of some 590 of the donors showed that most TCR beta V segments appeared in productive rearrangements either about 87% or about 30% of the time, which broadly matched IMGT annotations. The presence/absence analyses assumed that sequencing depth was roughly uniform across donors, and that assumption may not be true. The only immune exposure information available for the cohort was CMV serostatus. The classifier was reported to diagnose cytomegalovirus status with high specificity and sensitivity in both the original and validation cohorts. In this cohort, only TCR beta chains were sequenced, and detectable features were limited by the absence of alpha or paired-chain data. A group of highly shared sequence variants was considered likely to be a technical artifact of the sequencing pipeline. Three of the identified cytomegalovirus-associated TCR beta chains were confirmed in vitro to be specific for cytomegalovirus antigens. A later analysis found that TCR association rates varied across HLA loci, with DRB1 alleles showing the most associated TCRs and HLA-C alleles the fewest. Some IMGT-functional V segments, including TRBV6-2 and TRBV6-3, could not be told apart with the 87-base-pair reads, so those segments were excluded. A later analysis associated about 17,000 TCR beta sequences with specific HLA alleles at a false discovery rate of 0.05. A further reported finding was that TCR beta sequences accurately predicted the HLA-A and HLA-B alleles for most subjects in the first cohort. In a later analysis, several top co-occurrence clusters were reported to appear linked to parvovirus B19, influenza, CMV and Epstein-Barr virus. An association between a missense DCLRE1C variant and V-gene and J-gene trimming of TCR beta chains was found in a later genetic analysis and replicated in an independent cohort. Most TCR sequences were seen in very few donors, while some public TCRs were found in many individuals. Because HLA typing was unavailable for some donors at each locus, only the typed subset was used in association tests. It was suggested by the authors that the approach could potentially be generalized to other disease states and immunological phenotypes. According to a later analysis, most CMV-associated TCR beta chains appeared to be HLA-restricted, and the HLA associations seemed to be driven largely by CMV exposure. Compared with the 666-donor mean, donors in an Asian-associated ancestry cluster had fewer N-insertions in productive TCRs, according to a later genetic analysis. When HLA alleles, especially DR and DQ, strongly co-occurred, TCR associations were difficult to assign to individual alleles. Correlated functional status among segregating V segments might reflect linkage disequilibrium, but an unknown experimental factor could not be ruled out. Compared with equally common non-associated chains, HLA-associated TCR beta chains in a later analysis were more clonally expanded and had lower generation probabilities. The study gave a list of more than 150 TCR beta chains associated with cytomegalovirus. Because counts were too low, about 18 rarely observed V segments, including chromosome 9 orphons, were excluded from the earlier analysis of several hundred of the donors.

Library creation used the immunoSEQ multiplex PCR assay. For the multiplex PCR, a mixture combining 60 forward primers for TCR Vbeta segments and 13 reverse primers for TCR Jbeta segments was used. Amplification of the CDR3 region of rearranged TCR beta genes was performed with a multiplex PCR assay on genomic DNA. The amplified TCR beta libraries were sequenced on the Illumina HiSeq System as 87-base-pair reads. Per the authors' processing: A later analysis tallied tens of millions of unique TCR beta chains across the 600 to 700 repertoires, and approximately 11 million of those chains were shared by two or more donors. A nearest-neighbor algorithm error-corrected the raw reads and collapsed the reads into unique sequences, merging closely related sequences to remove PCR and sequencing errors. Alignment of CDR3 sequences to IMGT reference sequences was used to assign V, D and J gene segments. Each retained sequence needed at least a six-nucleotide match to both a V gene segment and a J gene segment. A rearrangement counted as productive if the CDR3 had no stop codons and remained in frame with V and J, and every other rearrangement counted as non-productive. Following IMGT convention, CDR3 was defined as the stretch from the second conserved V-encoded cysteine up to the conserved J-encoded phenylalanine. The earlier analysis of some 580 of the donors excluded any sequence lacking an unambiguous match to a single V gene segment. In an earlier analysis of approximately 610 of the donors, V segments were called functional above 56.7% productive rearrangements and were called segregating when the between-donor standard deviation exceeded 5%. A statistical classification framework was developed to diagnose cytomegalovirus status using the catalog of TCR beta chain sequences. In a later analysis, TCR nucleotide sequences were compared against IMGT/GENE-DB human TR gene sequences so that V and J genes could be assigned. A later analysis assigned CDR3 sequences and most-parsimonious VDJ recombination scenarios with the TCRdist pipeline. In a later analysis, each TCR beta chain was defined by its CDR3 amino acid sequence together with its V-gene family, and reads lacking a unique V-gene family were excluded. To address suspected cross-contamination and a sequencing artifact, a later analysis removed 450 to 700 highly shared, low-generation-probability nucleotide sequences. In a later analysis, a clonal expansion index for each public chain was calculated from normalized within-repertoire ranks of inferred template counts. A later analysis computed generation probabilities with a VDJ recombination model fitted to out-of-frame rearrangements, and checked the results against IGoR. A later analysis scored TCR-TCR, TCR-HLA and TCR-CMV co-occurrence with hypergeometric tests, applying a repertoire-size bias correction to TCR pairs. False discovery rates were estimated in a later analysis by permuting HLA or CMV assignments 20 times. In a later analysis, co-occurring TCRs were grouped with DBSCAN, and TCRdist sequence similarity was added when clustering was performed within HLA-allele-positive subsets. Co-occurrence clustering excluded repertoires with fewer than 30,000 or more than 120,000 public chains, plus five with anomalous nucleotide sharing. TCRdb took this table from immuneACCESS and kept in-frame rearrangements with V and J called. Such tables lack part of the clones; where checked against another copy, unresolved V genes explain under half of the gap, and the rest is unexplained. Clonal size and the V and J genes are those of that table, whereas D and trimming came from the DNA. The sample records approximately 170,000 clones, roughly 79% of which are singletons. Less than 2% of the sample comes from the top ten.

The sequence derives from a man aged 35 to 55 in good health and CMV-seronegative. The sample was PBMCs. The V gene is TRBV4-2 and the J gene is TRBJ2-1; 9 bases in the junction line up with TRBD1. The nucleotide sequence reads TGTGCCAGCAGCCAAACAACAGGGGGCCGGGGGAGGTTCTTC. Its translation reads: CASSQTTGGRGRFF.